This T cell receptor (beta chain) emerged from a study of blood T cell repertoires in COVID-19. At the level of the study: Whether acute or convalescent, the COVID-19 samples came from the United States, Italy and Spain. Nucleic acid was either cDNA or gDNA, and it came from T cells, B-cell-depleted T cells, or PBMCs.

This clone was counted a few times. The germline V and J ends were trimmed by 4 bases and 1 base, with 16 bases remaining between them. The CDR3 runs 16 residues. Germline assignment: CDR1 SGHAT and CDR2 FQNNGV. Per the authors' pipeline: Estimation of nucleated cell counts relied on the amplification of reference gene primers. Libraries were prepared by immunoSEQ multiplex PCR; TCRdb keeps only in-frame clonotypes and omits some of them. V, J and clone size are taken as reported in that table, and D and trimming were inferred from the DNA itself. The sample yields 70,000 to 90,000 clones, around 80% seen once.

Sequences were obtained from peripheral blood. This sequence was found in a woman in her fifties or sixties with acute or convalescent COVID-19. The chain joins TRBV11-2 to TRBJ1-1; a weak D match, TRBD1 (6 bases). The CDR3 spells CASSYSPGTRNTEAFF. The CDR3 nucleotides read TGTGCCAGCAGCTATTCACCCGGGACAAGGAACACTGAAGCTTTCTTT.